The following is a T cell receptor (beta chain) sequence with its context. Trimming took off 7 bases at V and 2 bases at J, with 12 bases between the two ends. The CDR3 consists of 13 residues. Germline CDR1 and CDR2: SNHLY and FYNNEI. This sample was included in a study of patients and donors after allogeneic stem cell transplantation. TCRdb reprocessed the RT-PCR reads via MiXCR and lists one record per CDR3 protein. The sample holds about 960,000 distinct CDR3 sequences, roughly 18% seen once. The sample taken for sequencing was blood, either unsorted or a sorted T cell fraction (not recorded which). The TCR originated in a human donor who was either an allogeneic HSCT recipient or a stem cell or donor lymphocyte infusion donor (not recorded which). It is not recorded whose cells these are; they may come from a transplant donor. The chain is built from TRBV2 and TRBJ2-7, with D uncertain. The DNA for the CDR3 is TGTGCCAGCACTCAGACTCTGACCTACGAGCAGTACTTC. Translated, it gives CASTQTLTYEQYF.